Detailed here is one T cell receptor beta chain. Its antigen remains unknown. V shed 6 bases, J shed 6 bases, and the junction held 13 bases outside the gene matches. This CDR3 has 16 residues. Germline loops: CDR1 KGHSH, CDR2 LQKENI. The assay was immunoSEQ multiplex PCR, and TCRdb's table has in-frame clones only and misses some. Seen here are about 24,000 clones, approximately 72% observed once, and the top ten hold around 12%. CD4+ T cells from unexposed donors were obtained before the COVID-19 pandemic (2011-2018). After approximately ten days of culture, CD4+ T cells were isolated. This sample is part of a study of CD4 T cells in relation to SARS-CoV-2 and coronaviruses.

The receptor's source is a human donor in good health. Sequenced material: CD4+ T cells from PBMCs, cultured in vitro. This sequence joins TRBV18 and TRBJ2-1; 8 bases map to TRBD2. This chain's CDR3 is CASSPLGSGRGNEQFF. The CDR3 coding sequence is TGTGCCAGCTCCCCCCTGGGGAGCGGGAGAGGCAATGAGCAGTTCTTC.